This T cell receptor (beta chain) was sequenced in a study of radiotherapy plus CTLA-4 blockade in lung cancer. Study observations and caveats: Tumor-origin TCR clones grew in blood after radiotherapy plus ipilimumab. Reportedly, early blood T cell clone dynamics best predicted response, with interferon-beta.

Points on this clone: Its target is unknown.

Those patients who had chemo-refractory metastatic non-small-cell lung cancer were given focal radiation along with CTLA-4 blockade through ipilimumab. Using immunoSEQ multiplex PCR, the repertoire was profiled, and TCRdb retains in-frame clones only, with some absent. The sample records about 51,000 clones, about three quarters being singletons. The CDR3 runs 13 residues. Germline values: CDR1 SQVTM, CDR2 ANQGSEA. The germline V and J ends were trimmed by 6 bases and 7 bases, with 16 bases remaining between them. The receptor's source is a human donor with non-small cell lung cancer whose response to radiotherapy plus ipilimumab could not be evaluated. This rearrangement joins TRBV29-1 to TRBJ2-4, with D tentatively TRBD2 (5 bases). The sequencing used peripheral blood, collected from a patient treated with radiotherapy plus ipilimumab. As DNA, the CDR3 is TGCAGCGTGGAAACAAACAGAGGGAACATTCAGTACTTC. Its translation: CSVETNRGNIQYF.